A selection of T cell receptor beta chains follows, all from one sample in a study of early T cells in non-severe SARS-CoV-2 infection. TCRdb re-derived calls from the 5' RACE reads in MiXCR, one entry per CDR3 protein. The sample has tens of thousands of distinct CDR3 sequences, 15% seen once. The sequencing sample was made of whole blood. Receptors were obtained from an adult who was a healthcare worker with PCR-confirmed SARS-CoV-2 infection or an uninfected control (not recorded which). Both conserved end residues are part of each CDR3. The order of the fields is V gene, J gene, CDR3 protein.

V: TRBV29-1
J: TRBJ2-1
CDR3: CSVRTDNEQFF

V: TRBV5-8
J: TRBJ1-2
CDR3: CASSQVRGGYGYTF

V: TRBV28
J: TRBJ2-1
CDR3: CASSLWLAGGNEQFF

V: TRBV4-1
J: TRBJ2-7
CDR3: CASSQEIETSGSSPGEQYF

V: TRBV9
J: TRBJ2-1
CDR3: CVSSVGMGAYNEQFF

V: TRBV3-1
J: TRBJ2-7
CDR3: CASSQVSMALYEQYF

V: TRBV4-1
J: TRBJ2-1
CDR3: CASSQNFPALYNEQFF

V: TRBV20-1
J: TRBJ1-6
CDR3: CSARFGADNSPLHF

V: TRBV29-1
J: TRBJ1-2
CDR3: CSVTGENGYTF

V: TRBV10-1
J: TRBJ1-6
CDR3: CASSFRRESPLHF

V: TRBV20-1
J: TRBJ2-1
CDR3: CSANPPGIYNEQFF

V: TRBV6-5
J: TRBJ1-1
CDR3: CASSYSTGVETEAFF

V: TRBV19
J: TRBJ1-4
CDR3: CASSMRTANEKLFF

V: TRBV20-1
J: TRBJ1-1
CDR3: CSARAGLKAFF

V: TRBV5-4
J: TRBJ2-5
CDR3: CASSSTPGQGGETQYF

V: TRBV28
J: TRBJ1-4
CDR3: CASSTTRGSNEKLFF

V: TRBV9
J: TRBJ1-2
CDR3: CASSSTPNYGYTF

V: TRBV11-2
J: TRBJ2-1
CDR3: CASSHSPSGGDEQFF

V: TRBV5-6
J: TRBJ2-5
CDR3: CASSFTKTQYF

V: TRBV6-2/TRBV6-3
J: TRBJ1-2
CDR3: CASTRGSYGYTF

V: TRBV28
J: TRBJ1-5
CDR3: CASSPGLGRQPQHF

V: TRBV6-5
J: TRBJ2-7
CDR3: CASSNRGGLWEQYF

V: TRBV30
J: TRBJ1-1
CDR3: CAWSDGVRTEAFF

V: TRBV12-3/TRBV12-4
J: TRBJ2-2
CDR3: CASSLATSGRAGTGELFF

V: TRBV3-1
J: TRBJ2-2
CDR3: CASSPHGARELFF

V: TRBV20-1
J: TRBJ1-3
CDR3: CSASSSNSGNTIYF

V: TRBV6-1
J: TRBJ2-1
CDR3: CANSREAGSYNEQFF

V: TRBV20-1
J: TRBJ2-3
CDR3: CSAPIAGESQYF

V: TRBV7-2
J: TRBJ2-1
CDR3: CASSLGRAPMATHNEQFF

V: TRBV20-1
J: TRBJ2-2
CDR3: CSARGNWGPPWTGELFF

V: TRBV20-1
J: TRBJ2-3
CDR3: CSGMGAGTGPSTDTQYF

V: TRBV6-1
J: TRBJ2-2
CDR3: CASSVRQGGPGELFF

V: TRBV6-6
J: TRBJ2-3
CDR3: CASSSTGSTDTQYF

V: TRBV28
J: TRBJ2-1
CDR3: CASTGEFPSYNEQFF

V: TRBV6-6
J: TRBJ2-4
CDR3: CASKQGSKNIQYF

V: TRBV7-9
J: TRBJ2-1
CDR3: CASSSGARSRSDEQFF

V: TRBV7-2
J: TRBJ2-3
CDR3: CASSQRGGTQYF

V: TRBV6-2/TRBV6-3
J: TRBJ2-7
CDR3: CASRPSAGEAHEQYF

V: TRBV6-5
J: TRBJ1-1
CDR3: CASSSQLPNRQYGTEAFF

V: TRBV15
J: TRBJ2-3
CDR3: CATSRALRADTQYF

V: TRBV20-1
J: TRBJ2-1
CDR3: CSAVLARDYNEQFF

V: TRBV7-9
J: TRBJ2-3
CDR3: CDSSGAAGRTDTQYF

V: TRBV29-1
J: TRBJ2-1
CDR3: CSVEKGDTYNEQFF

V: TRBV4-3
J: TRBJ1-1
CDR3: CASSQYRGLSTEAFF

V: TRBV25-1
J: TRBJ2-7
CDR3: CASSEFGGPGEQYF

V: TRBV11-2
J: TRBJ1-6
CDR3: CASSPAVRNSPLHF